This T cell receptor beta chain was documented in a study of Ad26.COV2.S vaccination and SARS-CoV-2 variants. The CDR3 is 13 residues long. Trimming removed 6 bases at V and 1 base at J, with 6 bases between. Germline CDR1 and CDR2: MNHEY and SVGAGI. Regarding this clone: What it binds is not known.

Method: immunoSEQ multiplex PCR; TCRdb's copy keeps in-frame clones and lacks some. The table lists hundreds of thousands of clones, around 86% of them singletons. Noted treatment: some 20 received Ad26.COV2.S at low or high dose, single or two shots; 5 received placebo; per-sample allocation not given. On day 63 after the first injection, vaccine and placebo recipients gave samples. General study points: The study found higher spike-specific TCR breadth in vaccine than placebo recipients.

The V gene is TRBV6-5, the J gene TRBJ2-2, with a weak D call TRBD1 (6 bases). The origin of this receptor is a person aged 18-65 years who received the Ad26.COV2.S COVID-19 vaccine or a placebo. Source: peripheral blood, taken in a trial of Ad26.COV2.S vaccine versus placebo. In DNA, the CDR3 is TGTGCCAGCAGGACAGGGAACACCGGGGAGCTGTTTTTT. Its protein product is CASRTGNTGELFF.